These T cell receptor beta chains were read from a single sample in a study of shared clonotypes between healthy human individuals. TCRdb keeps only in-frame clones here, not all; method: immunoSEQ multiplex PCR. The sample lists a few hundred thousand clones, roughly four fifths occurring once. Sequencing input: PBMCs. These receptors came from a woman aged 40 to 50 in good health. Some clones in this sample may be carry-over from other donors' samples. CDR3s include the opening cysteine and the closing phenylalanine or tryptophan. Fields, in order: D gene, CDR3 length, J gene, V gene, CDR3 protein. A D gene is named only where the DNA matches it firmly.

D gene: TRBD1; CDR3 length: 14; J gene: TRBJ2-7; V gene: TRBV29-1; CDR3 protein: CSVSGQDTSYEQYF
D gene: TRBD2; CDR3 length: 15; J gene: TRBJ2-5; V gene: TRBV5-4; CDR3 protein: CASSLGWRDAGAQYF
D gene: TRBD1; CDR3 length: 13; J gene: TRBJ2-5; V gene: TRBV7-3; CDR3 protein: CASSRDREETQYF
D gene: NA; CDR3 length: 14; J gene: TRBJ2-7; V gene: TRBV6-1; CDR3 protein: CASSEGPLSYEQYF
D gene: TRBD2; CDR3 length: 16; J gene: TRBJ2-7; V gene: TRBV11-2; CDR3 protein: CASSPVAGEGFYEQYF
D gene: NA; CDR3 length: 14; J gene: TRBJ2-2; V gene: TRBV9; CDR3 protein: CASSAPGGTGELFF
D gene: NA; CDR3 length: 13; J gene: TRBJ2-1; V gene: TRBV29-1; CDR3 protein: CSVEPLLVPEQFF
D gene: NA; CDR3 length: 12; J gene: TRBJ2-1; V gene: TRBV6-5; CDR3 protein: CASSYPPNEQFF
D gene: TRBD2; CDR3 length: 13; J gene: TRBJ2-5; V gene: TRBV29-1; CDR3 protein: CSVERGGGETQYF
D gene: NA; CDR3 length: 16; J gene: TRBJ1-4; V gene: TRBV21-1; CDR3 protein: CASRSPLRATNEKLFF
D gene: NA; CDR3 length: 14; J gene: TRBJ1-4; V gene: TRBV15; CDR3 protein: CATSFGLFNEKLFF
D gene: NA; CDR3 length: 11; J gene: TRBJ1-3; V gene: TRBV18; CDR3 protein: CASSAENTIYF
D gene: NA; CDR3 length: 15; J gene: TRBJ2-6; V gene: TRBV27; CDR3 protein: CASSSLSSGANVLTF
D gene: NA; CDR3 length: 13; J gene: TRBJ1-4; V gene: TRBV19; CDR3 protein: CASSGTVNEKLFF
D gene: TRBD2; CDR3 length: 15; J gene: TRBJ2-1; V gene: TRBV6-4; CDR3 protein: CASSDGSGSNNEQFF
D gene: NA; CDR3 length: 14; J gene: TRBJ2-2; V gene: TRBV2; CDR3 protein: CASKDIWNTGELFF
D gene: TRBD1; CDR3 length: 19; J gene: TRBJ2-6; V gene: TRBV5-1; CDR3 protein: CASSPGRPGGASGANVLTF
D gene: NA; CDR3 length: 13; J gene: TRBJ1-1; V gene: TRBV30; CDR3 protein: CAWRAGMNTEAFF
D gene: TRBD1; CDR3 length: 11; J gene: TRBJ2-5; V gene: TRBV6-4; CDR3 protein: CADRGGETQYF
D gene: NA; CDR3 length: 13; J gene: TRBJ2-2; V gene: TRBV28; CDR3 protein: CASRGPNTGELFF
D gene: NA; CDR3 length: 14; J gene: TRBJ2-7; V gene: TRBV7-9; CDR3 protein: CASSLGTGGHEQYF
D gene: NA; CDR3 length: 12; J gene: TRBJ2-1; V gene: TRBV21-1; CDR3 protein: CASSNLSHEQFF
D gene: NA; CDR3 length: 13; J gene: TRBJ2-1; V gene: TRBV18; CDR3 protein: CASSPEGYNEQFF
D gene: NA; CDR3 length: 14; J gene: TRBJ2-1; V gene: TRBV5-1; CDR3 protein: CASSLGLPGDEQFF
D gene: NA; CDR3 length: 14; J gene: TRBJ1-3; V gene: TRBV11-2; CDR3 protein: CASSLAGSGNTIYF
D gene: NA; CDR3 length: 14; J gene: TRBJ2-1; V gene: TRBV10-3; CDR3 protein: CAISEWGDSNEQFF
D gene: NA; CDR3 length: 15; J gene: TRBJ2-1; V gene: TRBV5-1; CDR3 protein: CASSPGAVSYNEQFF
D gene: TRBD1; CDR3 length: 15; J gene: TRBJ1-1; V gene: TRBV5-1; CDR3 protein: CASSSTGSLNTEAFF
D gene: NA; CDR3 length: 12; J gene: TRBJ2-1; V gene: TRBV30; CDR3 protein: CAWSYSYNEQFF
D gene: NA; CDR3 length: 17; J gene: TRBJ2-6; V gene: TRBV2; CDR3 protein: CASRSRDGSSGANVLTF
D gene: TRBD1; CDR3 length: 14; J gene: TRBJ1-5; V gene: TRBV28; CDR3 protein: CASSWGQPNQPQHF
D gene: TRBD2; CDR3 length: 14; J gene: TRBJ2-7; V gene: TRBV5-1; CDR3 protein: CASSWGLANYEQYF
D gene: NA; CDR3 length: 17; J gene: TRBJ1-2; V gene: TRBV4-2; CDR3 protein: CASSQESPVGHSRGYTF
D gene: NA; CDR3 length: 16; J gene: TRBJ1-3; V gene: TRBV25-1; CDR3 protein: CASEKGGGARRNTIYF
D gene: NA; CDR3 length: 14; J gene: TRBJ2-7; V gene: TRBV7-9; CDR3 protein: CASSLAGGFVEQYF
D gene: TRBD2; CDR3 length: 18; J gene: TRBJ2-1; V gene: TRBV7-9; CDR3 protein: CASSPKLLAGAYYNEQFF
D gene: NA; CDR3 length: 14; J gene: TRBJ2-5; V gene: TRBV7-9; CDR3 protein: CASSFGGGIETQYF
D gene: NA; CDR3 length: 15; J gene: TRBJ2-6; V gene: TRBV6-6; CDR3 protein: CASTGFVSGANVLTF
D gene: NA; CDR3 length: 14; J gene: TRBJ2-7; V gene: TRBV5-1; CDR3 protein: CASSLSDSAYEQYF
D gene: TRBD2; CDR3 length: 17; J gene: TRBJ2-1; V gene: TRBV4-1; CDR3 protein: CASSQERRGRAYNEQFF
D gene: NA; CDR3 length: 15; J gene: TRBJ2-1; V gene: TRBV18; CDR3 protein: CASSPRRQGGNEQFF
D gene: TRBD1; CDR3 length: 15; J gene: TRBJ1-4; V gene: TRBV7-2; CDR3 protein: CASSFVQGNREKLFF
D gene: NA; CDR3 length: 15; J gene: TRBJ2-3; V gene: TRBV7-2; CDR3 protein: CASSLSGLITDTQYF
D gene: NA; CDR3 length: 13; J gene: TRBJ1-2; V gene: TRBV6-6; CDR3 protein: CASSQPQLSGYTF
D gene: NA; CDR3 length: 12; J gene: TRBJ2-7; V gene: TRBV7-9; CDR3 protein: CASSPTGAEQYF
D gene: TRBD1; CDR3 length: 16; J gene: TRBJ2-7; V gene: TRBV5-4; CDR3 protein: CASSLGTGTGLYEQYF
D gene: TRBD1; CDR3 length: 15; J gene: TRBJ2-2; V gene: TRBV5-5; CDR3 protein: CASSIRDSAHGELFF
D gene: NA; CDR3 length: 13; J gene: TRBJ2-7; V gene: TRBV7-3; CDR3 protein: CASSFGTRDEQYF
D gene: NA; CDR3 length: 13; J gene: TRBJ1-6; V gene: TRBV18; CDR3 protein: CASSEGFNSPLHF
D gene: TRBD1; CDR3 length: 13; J gene: TRBJ2-5; V gene: TRBV10-3; CDR3 protein: CAITRDREETQYF
D gene: NA; CDR3 length: 11; J gene: TRBJ1-1; V gene: TRBV20-1; CDR3 protein: CSARGNTEAFF
D gene: NA; CDR3 length: 13; J gene: TRBJ2-3; V gene: TRBV27; CDR3 protein: CASSPQSTDTQYF
D gene: NA; CDR3 length: 17; J gene: TRBJ1-4; V gene: TRBV28; CDR3 protein: CASSLFRGGFTNEKLFF
D gene: NA; CDR3 length: 16; J gene: TRBJ2-3; V gene: TRBV9; CDR3 protein: CASSSPRTVLTDTQYF
D gene: TRBD2; CDR3 length: 15; J gene: TRBJ2-7; V gene: TRBV4-1; CDR3 protein: CASSPVGRADYEQYF
D gene: NA; CDR3 length: 15; J gene: TRBJ1-3; V gene: TRBV10-3; CDR3 protein: CAISESADSGNTIYF
D gene: TRBD1; CDR3 length: 14; J gene: TRBJ2-1; V gene: TRBV4-1; CDR3 protein: CASSQGDRVNEQFF
D gene: TRBD1; CDR3 length: 18; J gene: TRBJ1-4; V gene: TRBV28; CDR3 protein: CASRTTHRPGQGGEKLFF
D gene: NA; CDR3 length: 12; J gene: TRBJ1-4; V gene: TRBV29-1; CDR3 protein: CSAGQLNEKLFF